These 6 T cell receptor beta chains originate from one sample sequenced in a study of CD8 T cells in ankylosing spondylitis. TCRdb analysed the 5' RACE reads with MiXCR anew, one entry per CDR3 protein. The sample records 200,000 to 250,000 distinct CDR3 sequences, roughly a tenth being singletons. The source material was blood, either unsorted or a sorted T cell fraction (not recorded which). The receptors were gathered from a male donor with ankylosing spondylitis or in good health (not recorded which).

This clonotype appeared many times. This chain links TRBV29-1 with TRBJ2-3; 8 bases are a match to TRBD1. In germline, CDR1 is SQVTM, CDR2 ANQGSEA. J gave up 3 bases and V 2 bases, and 13 bases lay outside the gene matches. There are 17 residues in the CDR3. CDR3 residues: CSVELAFSRGPTDTQYF. The CDR3 region has the DNA TGCAGCGTTGAATTGGCGTTCTCCAGGGGGCCGACAGATACGCAGTATTTT.

At least ten counts were recorded for this clonotype. V and J are TRBV5-1 and TRBJ2-5; D is perhaps TRBD1 (6 bases). The CDR3 sequence is 14 residues long. The germline CDR1 and CDR2 sequences are SGHRS and YFSETQ. The V end lost 0 bases, the J end lost 3 bases, and 9 bases lay between the germline ends. CDR3 in amino acids: CASSLGGPEETQYF. The CDR3 coding sequence is TGCGCCAGCAGCTTGGGGGGGCCCGAAGAGACCCAGTACTTC.

This clonotype has a handful of counts. The junction shows a germline mismatch at one end, possibly a read error. The chain carries TRBV7-7 and TRBJ2-7; 8 bases map to TRBD1. The CDR3 has 13 amino acids. The germline V gene has CDR1 SSHAT and CDR2 FNYEAQ (reference sequence). CDR3 region: CASSLADRAEQYF. In nucleotides, the CDR3 is TGTGCTAGCAGCTTGGCGGACAGGGCCGAGCAGTACTTC.

For the CDR3, the DNA is TGTGCCAGCAGCATCCGGACGTTAGCTATCAATGAGCAGTTCTTC. Residues: CASSIRTLAINEQFF. J is TRBJ2-1 and V is TRBV9; D is unresolved. Germline V gene sequence: CDR1 SGDLS, CDR2 YYNGEE. Trimming cost V 4 bases and J 6 bases, with 17 bases left between them. This CDR3 has 15 amino acids.

The chain recombines TRBV14 with TRBJ2-7; D is uncertain. Between the trimmed V and J ends, which lost 1 base and 0 bases, there was a span of 13 bases. This CDR3 region has 16 residues. CDR1 and CDR2 from the germline V gene are SGHDN and FVKESK. In nucleotides, the CDR3 is TGTGCCAGCAGCCAAGGACCCGGCAAGAGCTCCTACGAGCAGTACTTC. Translation gives CASSQGPGKSSYEQYF.

This clonotype was seen many times. This sequence joins TRBV24-1 and TRBJ1-2, with TRBD1 matching 8 bases. The germline V gene has CDR1 KGHDR and CDR2 SFDVKD. With 4 bases clipped from V and 4 bases from J, the junction kept 7 bases outside the gene matches. This CDR3 is 15 amino acids long. CDR3 sequence: CATSEPGQEVYGYTF. The DNA for the CDR3 is TGTGCCACCAGTGAGCCGGGACAGGAGGTCTATGGCTACACCTTC.